These 15 T cell receptor beta chains came from one sample sequenced in a study of OX40 agonist ivuxolimab in advanced cancers. Method: immunoSEQ multiplex PCR; TCRdb's copy keeps in-frame clones and lacks some. This table holds tens of thousands of clones, approximately 92% found once. The sequencing used CD4+ or CD8+ T cells sorted from blood, collected in a trial of the OX40 agonist ivuxolimab. All receptors come from an adult with an advanced solid tumor such as melanoma, head and neck, liver or kidney cancer.

This rearrangement joins TRBV9 to TRBJ2-4; a weak D match, TRBD1 (6 bases). The CDR3 length is 17 residues. V was clipped by 0 bases and J by 2 bases, with 15 bases between them. The germline V gene has CDR1 SGDLS and CDR2 YYNGEE. The CDR3: CASSVEDGTLTKNIQYF. CDR3 in DNA: TGTGCCAGCAGCGTAGAGGATGGGACACTTACCAAAAACATTCAGTACTTC.

The chain uses TRBV27 and TRBJ1-1, with a tentative D call TRBD1 (5 bases). The CDR3 consists of 14 residues. Per germline, CDR1 MNHEY and CDR2 SMNVEV (reference sequence). Deletions cut 7 bases from V and 4 bases from J, with 16 bases between. CDR3 in DNA: TGTGCCAGCAACCCGGGCCCCGGGGGCACTGAAGCTTTCTTT. Its translation is CASNPGPGGTEAFF.

The chain links TRBV10-3 to TRBJ2-7; D tentatively fits TRBD1 or TRBD2 (5 bases each). The V end was cut by 10 bases, the J end by 5 bases, with 12 bases between. This CDR3 has 11 amino acids. The germline V gene has CDR1 ENHRY and CDR2 SYGVKD. Here the CDR3 DNA reads TGTGCCACCGGGGCCTGGGACGAGCAGTACTTC. Its protein is CATGAWDEQYF.

This chain connects TRBV14 to TRBJ2-1; no clear D. V gave up 1 base and J gave up 4 bases, with 8 bases separating them. In germline, CDR1 is SGHDN, CDR2 FVKESK. The CDR3 sequence is 14 residues long. In nucleotides, the CDR3 is TGTGCCAGCAGCCAAGGCCCCCTGTACAATGAGCAGTTCTTC. This sequence encodes CASSQGPLYNEQFF. Variable domain in full (rest from reference TRBV14 and TRBJ2-1): EAGVTQFPSHSVIEKGQTVTLRCDPISGHDNLYWYRRVMGKEIKFLLHFVKESKQDESGMPNNRFLAERTGGTYSTLKVQPAELEDSGVYFCASSQGPLYNEQFFGPGTRLTVL.

CDR3 nucleotide sequence: TGTGCCAGCAGCTTCCCGGGACAGGAAAAACTGTTTTTT. Protein sequence: CASSFPGQEKLFF. V and J are TRBV5-5 and TRBJ1-4; TRBD1 matches 7 bases. In germline, CDR1 is SGHKS, CDR2 YYEKEE (reference sequence). This CDR3 spans 13 amino acids. V lost 2 bases and J lost 8; bases outside the gene matches: 3.

The chain employs TRBV7-6 and TRBJ2-7; D is unclear. This CDR3 has 14 amino acids. V was clipped by 2 bases and J by 3 bases, with 11 bases between them. Germline V CDR1 and CDR2: SGHVS, FNYEAQ. Here the CDR3 reads CASSLSLGYYEQYF. In DNA form, the CDR3 reads TGTGCCAGCAGCTTAAGTCTGGGTTACTACGAGCAGTACTTC.

J is TRBJ1-1 and V is TRBV5-4; 7 positions match TRBD1. The V gene's germline CDR1 is SGHNT and CDR2 YYREEE (reference sequence). V lost 5 bases, J lost 5 bases, and 0 bases stayed unmatched. The CDR3 is made up of 11 amino acids. This chain's CDR3 is CASRQGTEAFF. The CDR3, as DNA: TGTGCCAGCAGACAGGGGACTGAAGCTTTCTTT.

The rearrangement joins TRBV2 to TRBJ1-1; a possible D gene is TRBD1 (5 bases). Germline V gene data show CDR1 as SNHLY and CDR2 as FYNNEI. Trimming took 10 bases from V and 7 from J, leaving 13 bases between them. The CDR3 loop spans 11 amino acids. For the CDR3, the DNA is TGTGCCACCTCTGGGGGGATTGAAGCTTTCTTT. Residues: CATSGGIEAFF.

CDR3 in DNA: TGTGCCAGCAGCTTGGCGATGGACAGCGGCAATGAGCAGTTCTTC. Encoded protein: CASSLAMDSGNEQFF. The J gene is TRBJ2-1, the V gene TRBV5-6, with D possibly being TRBD1 (6 bases). The CDR3 length is 15 residues. V dropped 0 bases and J dropped 6 bases, with 13 bases sitting between them. Germline V CDR1 and CDR2: SGHDT, YYEEEE. The full variable domain, completed using reference TRBV5-6 and TRBJ2-1, is DAGVTQSPTHLIKTRGQQVTLRCSPKSGHDTVSWYQQALGQGPQFIFQYYEEEERQRGNFPDRFSGHQFPNYSSELNVNALLLGDSALYLCASSLAMDSGNEQFFGPGTRLTVL.

The chain uses TRBV11-2 and TRBJ2-7, with D unresolved. The ends were cut back, 5 bases at V and 6 bases at J, with 5 bases in the middle. CDR3 length equals 10 residues. CDR1 is SGHAT, CDR2 FQNNGV, per germline. The DNA for the CDR3 is TGTGCCAGCAGCCTCGGCGAGCAGTACTTC. Translation gives CASSLGEQYF.

The chain combines TRBV6-5 with TRBJ2-7; D is ambiguous. Germline-derived CDR1 and CDR2 are MNHEY and SVGAGI. This CDR3 has 12 residues. The V and J ends lost 6 bases and 3 bases respectively, with 9 bases between them. Written as DNA, the CDR3 is TGTGCCAGCAGGGGTGAAGACTACGAGCAGTACTTC. Its translation: CASRGEDYEQYF.

The chain couples TRBV28 to TRBJ2-5, with 9 nucleotides matching TRBD1. This CDR3 comprises 14 residues. Trimming took 6 bases from V and 5 from J; bases not matched to a gene: 7. Germline CDR1 MDHEN, CDR2 SYDVKM. CDR3 DNA sequence: TGTGCCAGCAGGAGGACAGGGGACCTGGAGACCCAGTACTTC. Protein product: CASRRTGDLETQYF. Supplemented by reference TRBV28 and TRBJ2-5, the full variable domain reads DVKVTQSSRYLVKRTGEKVFLECVQDMDHENMFWYRQDPGLGLRLIYFSYDVKMKEKGDIPEGYSVSREKKERFSLILESASTNQTSMYLCASRRTGDLETQYFGPGTRLLVL.

The chain employs TRBV5-4 and TRBJ2-7; the D gene is possibly TRBD1 (5 bases). V was clipped by 0 bases and J by 6 bases, with 10 bases between them. CDR1 and CDR2 (germline): SGHNT, YYREEE (reference sequence). CDR3 length: 13 amino acids. The CDR3 nucleotides are TGTGCCAGCAGCTTGGCTCAGGGTTTCGAGCAGTACTTC. Translation gives CASSLAQGFEQYF.

V is TRBV2 and J is TRBJ2-7, with 9 bases aligning to TRBD1. Germline V gene sequence: CDR1 SNHLY, CDR2 FYNNEI. CDR3 size: 12 residues. J gave up 5 bases and V 9 bases, and 5 bases lay outside the gene matches. The CDR3 coding sequence is TGTGCCAGTGAGGACAGGGGTAACGAGCAGTACTTC. It encodes CASEDRGNEQYF.

This chain joins TRBV7-9 and TRBJ1-2, with TRBD1 matching 7 bases. The CDR3 has 16 amino acids. The junction had 10 bases not matched to a gene; V was cut back by 3 bases and J by 3 bases. Germline loops: CDR1 SEHNR, CDR2 FQNEAQ (reference sequence). CDR3 DNA sequence: TGTGCCAGCAGCTTCGGACCGGGACAGCCTCACTATGGCTACACCTTC. It codes for CASSFGPGQPHYGYTF.